This T cell receptor beta chain emerged from a study of blood T cell repertoires in COVID-19. Study details: Acute and convalescent COVID-19 samples came from the United States, Italy and Spain.

Source study methods: How many nucleated cells were present was estimated from reference gene primer amplification. Clones were sequenced by immunoSEQ multiplex PCR, and TCRdb holds only the in-frame ones, with some missing. V, J and clone size are taken as reported in that table, and D and trimming were inferred from the DNA itself. The table lists around 150,000 clones, approximately 86% of them singletons. Recruited during active infection, patients (from Seattle) were subsequently followed longitudinally. The clonotype comes from a woman aged 40 to 55 with COVID-19, enrolled during active disease. Sequenced: peripheral blood.

The DNA of the CDR3 is TGTGCCTGGAGCAAACCGGGACAGATCGCAGATACGCAGTATTTT. It is translated as CAWSKPGQIADTQYF. The V gene is TRBV30, the J gene TRBJ2-3; 7 nucleotides agree with TRBD1. The ends lost 3 bases at V and 4 bases at J; junction bases unmatched: 10. This CDR3 is 15 amino acids long. The germline V gene has CDR1 GTSNPN and CDR2 SVGIG (reference sequence).